One T cell receptor (beta chain) is described in this entry. What it binds is unknown. Treatment noted: 10-day PBMC culture with coronavirus spike peptide pools or control peptides (ViraFEST assay). Peptide pools at 10 ug/ml and IL-2 at roughly 9.8 IU/ml were added to cultures of a few million PBMCs per well. V was pared by 0 bases and J by 2 bases, with 14 bases between. Germline CDR1 reads SGHRS; CDR2 reads YFSETQ. The CDR3 covers 16 residues. The record originates from a study of vaccination and CD4 T cells after COVID-19. About the study: Cells were stimulated with overlapping spike peptide pools from SARS-CoV-2, HCoV-NL63, HCoV-OC43 and HCoV-229E.

Cultured CD4+ T-cell DNA underwent Oncomine TCR Beta short-read sequencing. TCRdb redid the calling of the PCR reads with MiXCR, one entry per CDR3 protein. The table records some 25,000 distinct CDR3 sequences, around 49% of them present only once. The sample consisted of CD4+ T cells from blood, cultured in vitro. This TCR derives from a human donor who had recovered from COVID-19. This chain connects TRBV5-1 to TRBJ1-2; D remains unclear. CDR3 sequence (DNA): TGCGCCAGCAGCTTGGGGGAGGCAGGAGGCAACTATGGCTACACCTTC. Its translation: CASSLGEAGGNYGYTF.